This TCR beta chain was captured by sequencing in a study of beta chain features in type 1 diabetes. About the research overall: The study examined some 110,000,000 sorted cells across all samples.

The CDR3 runs to 14 residues. The V gene's germline CDR1 is SQVTM and CDR2 ANQGSEA. V was pared by 7 bases and J by 6 bases, with 20 bases between. Via the markers CD45RO/CCR7/CD25/CD127/CD95/CD27, stem cell-like memory, regulatory, central memory and naive CD4+ cells were sorted. Sorting gave populations that all exceeded 95% purity. Reverse transcribing all isolated RNA meant expressed TCRB transcripts were sequenced. Only in-frame clones appear in the TCRdb table, and some are missing; sequencing was by immunoSEQ multiplex PCR. Among almost 350,000 clones listed, 15% to 20% were seen once. This clone was counted a few times. The antigen is undetermined. Study outcomes and limitations: In all four CD4+ subsets, TCRB CDR3 length was significantly, moderately reduced in type 1 diabetes.

The sample comprised naive CD4+ T cells from blood. The TCR sequence derives from a woman under 30 in good health. The chain carries TRBV29-1 and TRBJ2-3; tentatively, D is TRBD2 (7 bases). This CDR3 reads CSGGSRGEGDTQYF. CDR3 sequence (DNA): TGCAGCGGTGGTTCGAGGGGGGAGGGGGATACGCAGTATTTT.